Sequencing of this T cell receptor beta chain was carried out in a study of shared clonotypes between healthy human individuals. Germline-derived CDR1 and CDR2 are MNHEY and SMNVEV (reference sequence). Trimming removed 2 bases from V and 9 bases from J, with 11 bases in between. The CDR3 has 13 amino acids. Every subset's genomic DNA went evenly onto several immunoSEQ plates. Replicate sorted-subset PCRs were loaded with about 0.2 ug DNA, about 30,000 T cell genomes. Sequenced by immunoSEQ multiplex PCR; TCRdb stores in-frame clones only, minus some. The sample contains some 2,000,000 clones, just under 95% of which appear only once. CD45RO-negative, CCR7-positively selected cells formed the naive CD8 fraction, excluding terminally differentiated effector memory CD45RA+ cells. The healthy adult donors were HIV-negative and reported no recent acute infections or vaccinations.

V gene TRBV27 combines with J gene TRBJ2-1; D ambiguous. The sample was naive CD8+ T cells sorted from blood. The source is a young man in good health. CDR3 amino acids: CASSLGLTGEQFF. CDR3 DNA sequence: TGTGCCAGCAGTTTAGGCCTGACGGGTGAGCAGTTCTTC.